Presented here are 26 T cell receptor beta chains from one specimen sequenced in a study of immune heterogeneity within non-small cell lung tumors. The TCR beta CDR3 region underwent multiplex PCR amplification with 32 V and 13 J primers. TCRdb itself ran the multiplex PCR reads through MiXCR, one entry per CDR3 protein. The table lists 30,000 to 40,000 distinct CDR3 sequences, less than 35% of them singletons. Samples each supplied about 600 ng of bulk tumor genomic DNA as template. Several biopsies per primary tumor, spaced far apart, were taken during surgery. Their non-small cell lung cancer was newly diagnosed and untreated, and the patients underwent curative surgery. Sequencing was done on a sample of lung tumor tissue. The source is a man between 35 and 55 years old with non-small cell lung cancer.

The chain combines TRBV6-2 or TRBV6-3 with TRBJ1-3; D unclear. Deletions cut 7 bases from V and 0 bases from J, with 7 bases between. The CDR3 contains 13 residues. Germline loops: CDR1 MNHEY, CDR2 SVGEGT. The CDR3: CASTDRSGNTIYF. The CDR3 DNA reads as TGTGCCAGCACCGACCGCTCTGGAAACACCATATATTTT.

About this clonotype itself: A much larger clone is a single base away; this may be a read error. The chain carries TRBV6-1 and TRBJ2-7; 9 bases fit TRBD1. The CDR3 contains 14 residues. The V gene's germline CDR1 is MNHNS and CDR2 SASEGT. The CDR3: CSSSRGTGYGEQYF. CDR3 bases: TGTTCCAGCAGTCGAGGGACAGGGTACGGCGAGCAGTACTTC.

On this clonotype itself: A single base separates this from a much larger clone, so it may be a read error. The CDR3 sequence: CASSEQWASYEQYF. The CDR3 DNA reads TGTGCCAGCAGCGAACAGTGGGCTTCCTACGAGCAGTACTTC. This sequence joins TRBV6-1 and TRBJ2-7; D not certain. The CDR3 covers 14 residues. The V gene's germline CDR1 is MNHNS and CDR2 SASEGT. Deletions cut 6 bases from V and 1 base from J, with 13 bases between.

This clonotype was counted many times. At one end the junction does not follow the germline gene, possibly because of a read error. The chain is built from TRBV18 and TRBJ1-2; 7 bases fit TRBD1. The CDR3 spans 15 residues. Germline values: CDR1 KGHSH, CDR2 LQKENI. The DNA of the CDR3 is TGTGCCAGCTCTCCACAAGACAGGGTCGGGGATGGCTACACCTTC. Its protein product is CASSPQDRVGDGYTF.

This clonotype appeared a single time. Being one base from a much bigger clone, this may be a read error. The J gene is TRBJ2-7, the V gene TRBV11-2; D perhaps matches TRBD2 (5 bases). From germline, CDR1 is SGHAT and CDR2 FQNNGV. The CDR3 spans 15 residues. CDR3 in amino acids: CASSLRPNPDYEHYF. The CDR3 DNA follows: TGTGCCAGCAGCTTACGGCCAAACCCAGACTACGAGCATTACTTC.

V and J are TRBV4-2 and TRBJ1-6; the D gene is possibly TRBD1 (5 bases). This CDR3 contains 18 residues. Germline V gene lookup returns CDR1 LGHNA and CDR2 YNFKEQ. Trimming cost V 1 base and J 0 bases, with 13 bases left between them. DNA for the CDR3: TGTGCCAGCAGCCAAGCCAGACGGGGGAGCTCCTATAATTCACCCCTCCACTTT. Translation: CASSQARRGSSYNSPLHF.

In the case of this clonotype: With a much larger clone just one base away, this may be a read error. The genes are TRBV5-1 and TRBJ1-5; a possible D gene is TRBD1 (5 bases). V lost 4 bases to trimming and J lost 5 bases, with 13 bases between them. Germline CDR1 SGHRS, CDR2 YFSETQ. The CDR3 loop spans 14 amino acids. In DNA, the CDR3 is TGCGCCAGCAGCGTGGGACCGGAAGATCAGCCCCAGCATTTT. Its protein product is CASSVGPEDQPQHF.

This clonotype appeared a single time. It may be a read error: a sequence one base away is much more abundant. The chain uses TRBV5-1 and TRBJ2-3; D not resolved. Germline values: CDR1 SGHRS, CDR2 YFSETQ. V was pared by 7 bases and J by 2 bases, with 5 bases between. This CDR3 has 11 amino acids. CDR3 coding DNA: TGCGCCAGCCGCGACACAGATACGCAGTATTTT. Its protein product is CASRDTDTQYF.

The gene calls are TRBV6-1 and TRBJ2-1; no firm D call. CDR3 size: 11 residues. The germline V gene encodes CDR1 MNHNS and CDR2 SASEGT. With 8 bases removed from V and 4 bases from J, the gap between germline ends came to 6 bases. The CDR3 nucleotides read TGTGCCAGCTCCCGTTACAATGAGCAGTTCTTC. The encoded protein is CASSRYNEQFF.

This clonotype was picked up a small number of times. The rearrangement uses TRBV6-1 and TRBJ2-2; unclear D gene. The germline gives CDR1 MNHNS, CDR2 SASEGT. Trimming took 3 bases from V and 4 from J, leaving 9 bases between them. CDR3 length: 14 residues. CDR3 sequence (DNA): TGTGCCAGCAGTGACTGGGTAGTCACCGGGGAGCTGTTTTTT. Amino acids: CASSDWVVTGELFF.

This clonotype occurred a few times. The chain joins TRBV12-3 or TRBV12-4 to TRBJ1-1; no firm D call. The germline V and J ends were trimmed by 3 bases and 3 bases, with 8 bases remaining between them. The CDR3 runs to 13 residues. In nucleotides, the CDR3 is TGTGCCAGCAGTTTGATGGCATACACTGAAGCTTTCTTT. Its protein is CASSLMAYTEAFF.

The chain employs TRBV3-1 and TRBJ2-1; D remains unclear. Germline V lookup: CDR1 LGHDT, CDR2 YNNKEL (reference sequence). Trimming took off 4 bases at V and 0 bases at J, with 4 bases between the two ends. This CDR3 comprises 13 residues. The CDR3, as DNA: TGTGCCAGCAGCCTAAGCTCCTACAATGAGCAGTTCTTC. This translates into CASSLSSYNEQFF.

This clonotype was seen many times. CDR3 protein: CSARAWGRNYEQYF. Written as DNA, the CDR3 is TGCAGTGCTAGAGCCTGGGGCAGAAACTACGAGCAGTACTTC. The V and J genes are TRBV20-1 and TRBJ2-7; the D gene is possibly TRBD1 (5 bases). CDR3 length: 14 amino acids. Per the germline V gene, CDR1 is DFQATT and CDR2 is SNEGSKA (reference sequence). The V gene lost 1 base and the J gene lost 3 bases, with 13 bases spanning the gap.

This clonotype was counted a few times. The CDR3 sequence is CASSFGGTEAFF. CDR3 bases: TGTGCCAGCAGCTTTGGGGGAACTGAAGCTTTCTTT. The chain combines TRBV5-4 with TRBJ1-1, with TRBD1 as a possible D gene (5 bases). The germline CDR1 and CDR2 sequences are SGHNT and YYREEE (reference sequence). CDR3 size: 12 residues. V was clipped by 2 bases and J by 5 bases, with 7 bases between them.

For this clonotype: A much bigger clone sits one base away, suggesting this may be a read error. The V call is TRBV19, the J call TRBJ2-7; 7 bases map to TRBD2. CDR3 length: 16 amino acids. The germline CDR1 and CDR2 sequences are LNHDA and SQIVND (reference sequence). J was trimmed by 0 bases and V by 4 bases; bases with no gene match: 9. The CDR3 protein is CASSRGWGDYSYEQYF. DNA for the CDR3: TGTGCCAGTAGTAGGGGATGGGGGGACTACTCCTACGAGCAGTACTTC.

This sequence joins TRBV12-3 or TRBV12-4 and TRBJ2-5, with D perhaps TRBD2 (7 bases). Trimming pared 2 bases from V and 1 base from J, leaving 8 bases between. This CDR3 is built from 14 residues. This chain's CDR3 is CASSLRGGQETQYF. For the CDR3, the DNA is TGTGCCAGCAGTTTAAGGGGGGGCCAAGAGACCCAGTACTTC.

This clonotype was seen repeatedly, ten times or more. The genes are TRBV27 and TRBJ2-7; 9 nucleotides align to TRBD1. J gave up 2 bases and V 1 base, and 3 bases lay outside the gene matches. The CDR3 runs to 15 residues. Germline assignment: CDR1 MNHEY and CDR2 SMNVEV (reference sequence). The CDR3: CASSLYGTGPYEQYF. The CDR3 DNA reads TGTGCCAGCAGTTTATACGGGACAGGGCCCTACGAGCAGTACTTC.

CDR3 DNA: TGCGCCAGCAGCCAAGCCGCGGGAGGCCTCTACGAGCAGTACTTC. This sequence encodes CASSQAAGGLYEQYF. This chain uses TRBV4-3 with TRBJ2-7, with 8 bases identical to TRBD2. CDR3 length: 15 amino acids. The V and J ends lost 1 base and 3 bases, in that order; junction bases with no gene match: 5. CDR1 LGHNA and CDR2 YSLEER come from the germline V gene.

By share of the sample, this clonotype is medium-sized (0.01 to 0.1%). This chain joins TRBV6-1 and TRBJ1-6, with 9 bases identical to TRBD1. V was clipped by 5 bases and J by 9 bases; unmatched bases: 11. The germline CDR1 and CDR2 sequences are MNHNS and SASEGT. This CDR3 comprises 16 residues. The CDR3 sequence: CASSHRTGVKVSPLHF. In DNA, the CDR3 is TGTGCCAGCAGTCACAGGACAGGGGTAAAGGTTTCACCCCTCCACTTT.

With regard to this clonotype: Possible read error: a much larger clone is one base away. The rearrangement uses TRBV10-3 and TRBJ1-3; TRBD1 matches at 7 bases. This CDR3 region has 17 residues. Germline CDR1 ENHRY, CDR2 SYGVKD. CDR3 sequence: CAISEHQGGRAGKTIYF. CDR3 in DNA: TGTGCCATCAGTGAGCATCAAGGGGGCAGGGCTGGAAAAACCATATATTTT.

A word on this clonotype: This may arise from a read error, as a much more abundant clone is one base away. The V call is TRBV11-1, the J call TRBJ2-1; D possibly corresponds to TRBD2 (6 bases). CDR3 length: 15 amino acids. CDR1 is SGHAT, CDR2 FQDESV, per germline (reference sequence). As DNA, the CDR3 is TGTGCCAGCAGCATGATAGCGGAAATCTACAATGAGCAGTTATTC. This translates into CASSMIAEIYNEQLF. Based on the CDR3 plus reference TRBV11-1 and TRBJ2-1, the full variable domain is EAEVAQSPRYKITEKSQAVAFWCDPISGHATLYWYRQILGQGPELLVQFQDESVVDDSQLPKDRFSAERLKGVDSTLKIQPAELGDSAMYLCASSMIAEIYNEQLFGPGTRLTVL.

This clonotype appeared many times. The CDR3 is CASSRGGRSLYEQYF. CDR3 coding DNA: TGTGCCAGTAGTAGGGGTGGGAGGTCTCTCTACGAGCAGTACTTC. The chain is built from TRBV19 and TRBJ2-7, with a tentative D call TRBD2 (6 bases). The germline V gene encodes CDR1 LNHDA and CDR2 SQIVND (reference sequence). Trimming cost V 4 bases and J 3 bases, with 16 bases left between them. The length of the CDR3 is 15 residues.

This clonotype was detected a few times. V gene TRBV30 combines with J gene TRBJ1-1; weak D call: TRBD1 (6 bases). CDR1 GTSNPN and CDR2 SVGIG come from the germline V gene (reference sequence). The CDR3 extends over 14 amino acids. Trimming cost V 5 bases and J 1 base, with 14 bases left between them. CDR3 in amino acids: CAWLGGRGNTEAFF. In nucleotides, the CDR3 is TGTGCCTGGCTAGGCGGCAGGGGGAACACTGAAGCTTTCTTT.

The chain has TRBV6-2 or TRBV6-3 and TRBJ2-5; D perhaps matches TRBD1 (6 bases). Germline CDR1 MNHEY, CDR2 SVGEGT. V dropped 6 bases and J dropped 3 bases, with 14 bases sitting between them. The CDR3 totals 14 residues. CDR3: CASSLQGFEETQYF. CDR3 DNA: TGTGCCAGCAGCCTACAGGGTTTCGAAGAGACCCAGTACTTC.

This clonotype was seen a handful of times. V is TRBV19 and J is TRBJ2-1; D is unresolved. V lost 6 bases to trimming and J lost 3 bases, with 12 bases between them. The CDR3 has 14 amino acids. The germline V gene has CDR1 LNHDA and CDR2 SQIVND (reference sequence). This chain's CDR3 is CASSPRAVYNEQFF. The CDR3, as DNA: TGTGCCAGTAGCCCCCGAGCTGTCTACAATGAGCAGTTCTTC.

On this clonotype: One end of the junction fails to match germline, which may point to a read error. This chain uses TRBV11-3 with TRBJ2-1; possibly TRBD1 for D (7 bases). The CDR3 runs to 12 residues. The V gene's germline CDR1 is SGHNT and CDR2 YENEEA. CDR3 coding DNA: TGTGCCAACAGCAGGGGGGAGAATGAGCAGTTCTTC. This gives the protein CANSRGENEQFF.